The 19 T cell receptor beta chains given below trace back to one sample, sequenced in a study of blood T cell repertoires in COVID-19. Sequencing used immunoSEQ multiplex PCR; TCRdb keeps in-frame clones, though not all of them. Among some 240,000 clones, approximately 78% were seen once, and the ten largest hold about 5.6%. Sequencing was carried out using peripheral blood. These receptors were obtained from an older woman with COVID-19, enrolled during active disease.

The J gene is TRBJ1-2, the V gene TRBV4-3, with D maybe TRBD1 (6 bases). The CDR3 spans 21 residues. Trimming stripped 1 base from V and 5 bases from J, with 32 bases between. Germline V gives CDR1 LGHNA, CDR2 YSLEER. The CDR3 DNA follows: TGCGCCAGCAGCCAAGGGCTCCATTATTGGACAGCCGCGCGGAGCCTTTATGGCTACACCTTC. It translates to CASSQGLHYWTAARSLYGYTF.

This chain connects TRBV28 to TRBJ1-4; TRBD1 is a possible D gene (5 bases). The ends were cut back, 5 bases at V and 7 bases at J, with 17 bases in the middle. There are 15 residues in the CDR3. The germline V gene has CDR1 MDHEN and CDR2 SYDVKM. This chain's CDR3 is CASSPRGGLAEKLFF. CDR3 bases: TGTGCCAGCAGTCCCCGGGGGGGTTTAGCTGAAAAACTGTTTTTT.

This clone was counted at least ten times. The junction shows a germline mismatch at one end, possibly a read error. The chain has TRBV19 and TRBJ1-1; 7 nucleotides match TRBD1. CDR3 length equals 15 residues. Germline V gene lookup returns CDR1 LNHDA and CDR2 SQIVND (reference sequence). CDR3 nucleotides: TGTGCCAGTAGTGTAGAGGGGGCGCTGGTAACTGAAGCTTTCTTT. It specifies CASSVEGALVTEAFF.

This sequence joins TRBV27 and TRBJ1-2; D might be TRBD1 (6 bases). Trimming cost V 1 base and J 14 bases, with 17 bases left between them. This CDR3 is 13 amino acids long. Germline assignment: CDR1 MNHEY and CDR2 SMNVEV (reference sequence). The CDR3 sequence is CASSLYQGTWLTF. In nucleotides, the CDR3 is TGTGCCAGCAGTTTATACCAGGGGACATGGTTAACCTTC.

The genes are TRBV5-4 and TRBJ2-1; 9 nucleotides match TRBD1. Per germline, CDR1 SGHNT and CDR2 YYREEE (reference sequence). Germline trimming cut 2 bases from V and 6 bases from J; bases unmatched to any gene: 9. This CDR3 spans 16 amino acids. The CDR3 DNA follows: TGTGCCAGCAGCTTAGGAGGGGACAGGGTAGGCAATGAGCAGTTCTTC. Translation gives CASSLGGDRVGNEQFF.

The J gene is TRBJ2-1, the V gene TRBV5-1, with 8 bases aligning to TRBD2. CDR3 length equals 14 residues. With V trimmed by 4 bases and J by 10 bases, 10 bases remained unmatched. Germline V CDR1 and CDR2: SGHRS, YFSETQ. The CDR3 DNA reads TGCGCCAGCAGCAGGTCGGGAGGGTTCGGGGAGCAGTTCTTC. Translating gives CASSRSGGFGEQFF.

This chain joins TRBV5-8 and TRBJ2-7; D remains ambiguous. Germline loops: CDR1 SGHTS, CDR2 YDEGEE. The CDR3 length is 11 residues. V was cut by 7 bases and J by 3 bases, with 8 bases left in between. CDR3 sequence: CASFDIYEQYF. The CDR3 DNA reads TGTGCCAGCTTCGACATCTACGAGCAGTACTTC.

This clone appeared once. The chain links TRBV30 to TRBJ2-3; 9 bases are a match to TRBD2. Trimming at V came to 8 bases and at J to 3 bases, leaving 3 bases not matched to a gene. The V gene's germline CDR1 is GTSNPN and CDR2 SVGIG (reference sequence). This CDR3 comprises 12 residues. The CDR3 sequence: CAQSGGTDTQYF. CDR3 sequence (DNA): TGTGCCCAAAGCGGGGGGACAGATACGCAGTATTTT.

This sequence joins TRBV5-1 and TRBJ1-6; D call uncertain. This CDR3 is built from 15 residues. V was pared by 0 bases and J by 7 bases, with 11 bases between. CDR1 and CDR2 from the germline V gene are SGHRS and YFSETQ. CDR3 DNA: TGCGCCAGCAGCTTGGGGCTGGGAGACAATTCACCCCTCCACTTT. It translates to CASSLGLGDNSPLHF.

The genes are TRBV28 and TRBJ1-2; D is unresolved. Germline V gene data show CDR1 as MDHEN and CDR2 as SYDVKM. Trimming took 5 bases from V and 1 from J, leaving 11 bases between them. This CDR3 spans 14 amino acids. CDR3 loop: CASSAYSINYGYTF. The CDR3 DNA reads as TGTGCCAGCAGTGCCTACAGTATTAACTATGGCTACACCTTC.

The rearrangement links TRBV28 to TRBJ1-1; 11 bases align to TRBD1. This CDR3 spans 15 amino acids. After removal of 4 bases from V and 1 base from J, the junction contained 2 bases not matched to a gene. Germline V gene sequence: CDR1 MDHEN, CDR2 SYDVKM. The CDR3 nucleotides are TGTGCCAGCAGTTGGACAGGGGGCGCGAACACTGAAGCTTTCTTT. Translated, it gives CASSWTGGANTEAFF.

This clone was seen more than once but under ten times. This chain uses TRBV9 with TRBJ1-2; 8 bases fit TRBD1. The CDR3 consists of 14 residues. Germline CDR1 is SGDLS and CDR2 is YYNGEE. J lost 2 bases, V lost 2 bases, and 2 bases had no gene match. Written as DNA, the CDR3 is TGTGCCAGCAGCGTGGGGGACAGGAACTATGGCTACACCTTC. It encodes CASSVGDRNYGYTF.

This clone appeared once. The chain uses TRBV7-9 and TRBJ2-7; weak D call: TRBD2 (5 bases). The germline V and J ends were trimmed by 1 base and 3 bases, with 10 bases remaining between them. Germline V gene sequence: CDR1 SEHNR, CDR2 FQNEAQ (reference sequence). This CDR3 contains 14 residues. The CDR3: CASSLGVGDYEQYF. DNA for the CDR3: TGTGCCAGCAGCTTAGGGGTGGGAGACTACGAGCAGTACTTC.

As regards this clone: The sample contains more than one DNA sequence encoding this CDR3. V gene TRBV6-5 combines with J gene TRBJ1-1; a possible D gene is TRBD1 (5 bases). CDR3 length equals 14 residues. V dropped 2 bases and J dropped 5 bases, with 12 bases sitting between them. The germline V gene encodes CDR1 MNHEY and CDR2 SVGAGI. CDR3 sequence (DNA): TGTGCCAGCAGTTACCAAGGGGCCGGGACTGAAGCTTTCTTT. This encodes CASSYQGAGTEAFF.

CDR3 nucleotides: TGTGCCAGCAGCCCCCCGGGACACGGGAATGCCGGGACCCAGTACTTC. Residues: CASSPPGHGNAGTQYF. The chain links TRBV5-6 to TRBJ2-5; perhaps TRBD1 as D (6 bases). Trimming left V 4 bases short and J 7 bases short, with 23 bases between. The germline V gene encodes CDR1 SGHDT and CDR2 YYEEEE. The CDR3 consists of 16 residues.

This rearrangement joins TRBV5-1 to TRBJ2-3; TRBD2 aligns across 12 bases. Germline values: CDR1 SGHRS, CDR2 YFSETQ. Trimming removed 4 bases from V and 4 bases from J; junction bases left unmatched: 4. There are 15 residues in the CDR3. CDR3 sequence reads: CASSKGTSGPDTQYF. The CDR3 nucleotides read TGCGCCAGCAGCAAGGGGACTAGCGGGCCAGATACGCAGTATTTT.

The V gene is TRBV9, the J gene TRBJ2-1; 9 bases are a match to TRBD1. V dropped 0 bases and J dropped 5; count of bases not matched to a gene: 6. The CDR3 extends over 16 amino acids. Looked up from germline, CDR1 is SGDLS and CDR2 is YYNGEE. This chain's CDR3 is CASSVGMGQGDNEQFF. In DNA form, the CDR3 reads TGTGCCAGCAGCGTAGGGATGGGACAGGGCGACAATGAGCAGTTCTTC.

V and J are TRBV24-1 and TRBJ2-1; D perhaps matches TRBD2 (5 bases). Per the germline V gene, CDR1 is KGHDR and CDR2 is SFDVKD. The V end lost 1 base, the J end lost 7 bases, and 13 bases lay between the germline ends. The CDR3 spans 15 residues. This chain's CDR3 is CATSDFSQRANEQFF. The CDR3 nucleotides are TGTGCCACCAGTGATTTTTCCCAGAGGGCGAATGAGCAGTTCTTC.

The chain has TRBV24-1 and TRBJ2-1, with TRBD2 as a possible D gene (6 bases). Germline V gives CDR1 KGHDR, CDR2 SFDVKD. V was shortened by 0 bases and J by 10 bases, with 6 bases between the two germline ends. The CDR3 sequence is 12 residues long. The CDR3 region has the DNA TGTGCCACCAGTGATTTGGGACTAGAGCAGTTCTTC. Its translation is CATSDLGLEQFF.